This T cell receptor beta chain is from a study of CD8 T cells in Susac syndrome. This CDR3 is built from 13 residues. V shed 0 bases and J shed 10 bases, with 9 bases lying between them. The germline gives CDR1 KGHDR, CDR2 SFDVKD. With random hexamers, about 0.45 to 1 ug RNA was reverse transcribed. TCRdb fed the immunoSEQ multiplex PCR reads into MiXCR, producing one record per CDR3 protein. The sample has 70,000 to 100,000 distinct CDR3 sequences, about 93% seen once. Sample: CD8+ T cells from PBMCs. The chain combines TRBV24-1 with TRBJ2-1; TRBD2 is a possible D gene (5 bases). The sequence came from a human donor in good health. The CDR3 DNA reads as TGTGCCACCAGTGATTTGACTAGTGGAGAGCAGTTCTTC. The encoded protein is CATSDLTSGEQFF.